This T cell receptor (beta chain) was captured by sequencing in a study of cytomegalovirus exposure and HLA in healthy donors (dated by TCRdb to the late 2010s). In terms of the full investigation: According to a later analysis, the roughly 130 validation repertoires were produced on the same platform as the roughly 600 repertoires of the first cohort. To predict cytomegalovirus infection status, the study combined high-throughput TCR immunosequencing, statistical association of individual TCRs with disease status, and machine learning. A separate validation cohort of more than 100 different subjects was used in addition to the roughly 700-subject first cohort. The aim of the study was to test whether cataloging public T cell receptors could identify signatures of past pathogen exposure. Overall study results and their limits: All 120 or so repertoires were used to score co-occurrence in the validation cohort in a later analysis, because that analysis had no HLA typing for the cohort. Of the cluster scores, around 95% were above 0 in a later analysis, which found that TCRs clustered in the first cohort also tended to co-occur in the 95 to 150 validation repertoires. The authors suggested that the approach could potentially be generalized to other disease states and immunological phenotypes. While some public TCRs were present in many individuals, most TCR sequences turned up only very rarely across donors. Cytomegalovirus status was reported to be diagnosed by the classifier with high specificity and sensitivity in both the original and validation cohorts. A total of about 150 TCR beta chains were listed by the study as associated with cytomegalovirus. In vitro tests confirmed that a few of the cytomegalovirus-associated TCR beta chains recognize cytomegalovirus antigens.

As regards this clone: What antigen it recognizes has not been identified. The sample holds no much larger clone one base away, and base qualities are not on file.

For this chain, trimming is 1 base at the V end and 6 bases at the J end, and the number of junction bases without a gene match is 10. The germline V gene gives CDR1 as SGHTA and CDR2 as FQGNSA. Taken from cysteine to phenylalanine, the CDR3 has 16 residues. The only DNA kept is the CDR3, 48 bases in frame from the first base. The library was obtained by the immunoSEQ multiplex PCR assay. As for the original processing: To diagnose cytomegalovirus status from the catalog of TCR beta chain sequences, a statistical classification framework was built. TCRdb mirrors the immuneACCESS table, restricted to in-frame sequences. Some clones are absent from its copies; in checked studies, under half trace to an unresolved V gene, and the reason for the others is unknown. The V and J calls and clone size were taken over from that table, and D and trimming were inferred from the DNA. This sample comprises fewer than 95,000 clones, 80% to 85% of them detected only once. The top ten clones comprise around 10% of the sample.

Donors formed part of the validation cohort, which comprised 120 subjects and was distinct from the first cohort of 670 or so subjects. Sequences were obtained from PBMCs. Rearrangement joined TRBV7-2 to TRBJ2-7; 9 junctional bases match TRBD2. This receptor was obtained from a woman younger than 30 in good health and CMV-seropositive. Here the CDR3 is given as CASSLVISGGDREQYF. The DNA reads as follows: TGTGCCAGCAGCTTAGTCATTAGCGGGGGAGACCGCGAGCAGTACTTC.